One sample yielded the 11 T cell receptor beta chains listed below, sequenced in a study of CD4 T cells in relation to SARS-CoV-2 and coronaviruses. The method was immunoSEQ multiplex PCR; TCRdb's version includes in-frame clones alone and lacks a portion of them. The sample shows under 30,000 clones, 60% to 80% of them seen only once. CD4+ T cells from unexposed donors were obtained before the COVID-19 pandemic (2011-2018). Isolation of CD4+ T cells took place after approximately 11 days in culture. Their recognized antigens are unknown. The sample taken for sequencing was CD4+ T cells from PBMCs, cultured in vitro. The source is a human donor in good health.

This chain joins TRBV5-5 and TRBJ2-2; D is tentatively TRBD1 or TRBD2 (5 bases each). Trimming pared 7 bases from V and 0 bases from J, leaving 13 bases between. This CDR3 is built from 15 residues. CDR1 is SGHKS, CDR2 YYEKEE, per germline (reference sequence). The CDR3 sequence: CASGGWTANTGELFF. As DNA, the CDR3 is TGTGCCAGCGGGGGATGGACGGCGAACACCGGGGAGCTGTTTTTT.

J is TRBJ2-7 and V is TRBV21-1; the table calls TRBD1, which could not be checked here. TRBV21-1 is deemed a pseudogene. The CDR3 runs to 19 residues. The chain's CDR3 is CASSLTRWGTGQNRHEQYF. In nucleotides, the CDR3 is TGTGCCAGCAGCCTCACTCGATGGGGGACAGGGCAGAATCGCCACGAGCAGTACTTC.

The chain recombines TRBV2 with TRBJ1-6; 7 bases are shared with TRBD1. This CDR3 comprises 15 residues. The V and J ends lost 6 bases and 13 bases, in that order; junction bases with no gene match: 15. Germline CDR1 and CDR2: SNHLY and FYNNEI. CDR3 region: CASRTRQGLGSPLHF. The CDR3 nucleotides are TGTGCCAGCAGGACCAGACAGGGCTTGGGGTCTCCCCTCCACTTT.

The chain combines TRBV9 with TRBJ2-1; no clear D. This CDR3 spans 17 amino acids. Trimming left V 3 bases short and J 0 bases short, with 16 bases between. Germline V lookup: CDR1 SGDLS, CDR2 YYNGEE. CDR3 in amino acids: CASSALMTASSYNEQFF. The DNA for the CDR3 is TGTGCCAGCAGCGCCTTAATGACGGCTAGCTCCTACAATGAGCAGTTCTTC. Drawing the rest from reference TRBV9 and TRBJ2-1, the complete variable domain is DSGVTQTPKHLITATGQRVTLRCSPRSGDLSVYWYQQSLDQGLQFLIQYYNGEERAKGNILERFSAQQFPDLHSELNLSSLELGDSALYFCASSALMTASSYNEQFFGPGTRLTVL.

This clone was detected once. The chain combines TRBV19 with TRBJ2-2, with D possibly matching TRBD2 (5 bases). CDR1 is LNHDA and CDR2 is SQIVND in the germline V gene (reference sequence). The CDR3 spans 14 residues. V lost 8 bases to trimming and J lost 4 bases, with 14 bases between them. CDR3 region: CASAYGVPTGELFF. CDR3 coding DNA: TGTGCCAGTGCCTACGGGGTTCCCACCGGGGAGCTGTTTTTT.

The chain recombines TRBV7-2 with TRBJ2-3; D is perhaps TRBD1 (5 bases). The CDR3 length is 15 residues. Per the germline V gene, CDR1 is SGHTA and CDR2 is FQGNSA. The V gene lost 5 bases and the J gene lost 0 bases, with 12 bases spanning the gap. Written as DNA, the CDR3 is TGTGCCAGCAGCCCCCGGACACCCAGCACAGATACGCAGTATTTT. Its translation: CASSPRTPSTDTQYF.

This chain connects TRBV12-3 or TRBV12-4 to TRBJ1-2, with no clear D. V was trimmed by 5 bases and J by 7 bases, leaving 14 bases between them. The CDR3 is made up of 13 amino acids. The CDR3 DNA reads TGTGCCAGCAGTAACGGGCCTGGGGTTGGCTACACCTTC. This sequence encodes CASSNGPGVGYTF.

V is TRBV2 and J is TRBJ2-7, with TRBD1 matching over 8 bases. Germline CDR1 reads SNHLY; CDR2 reads FYNNEI. This CDR3 is built from 14 residues. V gave up 6 bases and J gave up 2 bases; unmatched junction bases: 6. CDR3 sequence (DNA): TGTGCCAGCAGCGCCGGGACAGGTCCCTACGAGCAGTACTTC. Its protein product is CASSAGTGPYEQYF. Combining the CDR3 with reference TRBV2 and TRBJ2-7 gives the whole variable domain EPEVTQTPSHQVTQMGQEVILRCVPISNHLYFYWYRQILGQKVEFLVSFYNNEISEKSEIFDDQFSVERPDGSNFTLKIRSTKLEDSAMYFCASSAGTGPYEQYFGPGTRLTVT.

J is TRBJ2-5 and V is TRBV29-1; 10 bases match TRBD2. The V segment lost 6 bases and the J segment 4 bases; nucleotides outside the gene matches: 5. Germline lookup yields CDR1 SQVTM and CDR2 ANQGSEA. This CDR3 has 13 amino acids. The CDR3 here is CSVIAGGRETQYF. The CDR3 DNA follows: TGCAGCGTCATAGCGGGAGGCAGAGAGACCCAGTACTTC.

This clone showed up just once. This rearrangement joins TRBV29-1 to TRBJ2-5, with D possibly TRBD2 on 5 matching bases. Germline V lookup: CDR1 SQVTM, CDR2 ANQGSEA. This CDR3 region has 12 residues. Trimming took off 7 bases at V and 7 bases at J, with 16 bases between the two ends. Here the CDR3 DNA reads TGCAGCGGGGCCGCTAGCTTGGGGACCCAGTACTTC. Protein sequence: CSGAASLGTQYF.

This clone was recorded a few times. The CDR3 protein is CSASPGTNVHEQYF. The CDR3 bases are TGCAGTGCTAGTCCCGGGACTAACGTACACGAGCAGTACTTC. The chain employs TRBV20-1 and TRBJ2-7, with 7 nucleotides matching TRBD2. This CDR3 has 14 residues. V dropped 3 bases and J dropped 5; count of bases not matched to a gene: 10. From germline, CDR1 is DFQATT and CDR2 SNEGSKA (reference sequence).